The present T cell receptor beta chain was sequenced within a study of spatial heterogeneity in lung cancer. Whole-study findings and limits: Expanded alpha and beta TCR counts within tumors tracked tumor mutation counts.

The time point here: sample taken at primary tumor resection. The V end was cut by 0 bases, the J end by 6 bases, with 15 bases between. The CDR3 has 15 residues. CDR1 MNHEY and CDR2 SVGAGI come from the germline V gene. This clonotype was detected many times. The antigen is not known. TCRdb ran MiXCR on the 5' RACE reads and lists one entry per CDR3 protein. The sample holds some 100,000 distinct CDR3 sequences; roughly 4.5% are singletons and the top ten take 21%. The sequence came from a male donor with early-stage non-small cell lung cancer. The rearrangement uses TRBV6-5 and TRBJ2-7; the D gene is possibly TRBD1 (6 bases). This specimen was lung tumor tissue, taken at surgery. The CDR3 sequence is CASSYSIQGEGEQYF. The CDR3 bases are TGTGCCAGCAGTTACTCGATACAGGGTGAGGGCGAGCAGTACTTC.